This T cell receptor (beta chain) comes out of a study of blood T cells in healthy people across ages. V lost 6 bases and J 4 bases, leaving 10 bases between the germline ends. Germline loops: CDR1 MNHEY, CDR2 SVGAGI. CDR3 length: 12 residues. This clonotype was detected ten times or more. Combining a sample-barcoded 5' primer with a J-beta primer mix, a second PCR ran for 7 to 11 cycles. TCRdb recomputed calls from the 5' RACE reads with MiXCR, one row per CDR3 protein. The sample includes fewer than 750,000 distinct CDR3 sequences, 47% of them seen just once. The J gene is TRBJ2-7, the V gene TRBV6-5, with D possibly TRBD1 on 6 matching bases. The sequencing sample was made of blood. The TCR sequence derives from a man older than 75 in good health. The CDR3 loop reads CASSTGTYEQYF. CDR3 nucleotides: TGTGCCAGCAGCACAGGGACGTACGAGCAGTACTTC.